Listed below are T cell receptor beta chains from one sample, sequenced in a study of identical twins. TCRdb processed the 5' RACE reads anew with MiXCR; each CDR3 protein has one entry. The profile shows about 890,000 distinct CDR3 sequences, roughly 12% of them singletons. The sample also formed part of further work on yellow fever vaccine responses in identical twins.

The sequencing input was PBMCs. All receptors come from a woman between 18 and 29 years old in good health. CDR3s include the opening cysteine and the closing phenylalanine or tryptophan. The order of the fields is D gene, J gene, V gene, clone size, CDR3 DNA, CDR3 protein. D genes are given only for firm matches. A clone size is listed for some rows: how often the clone was seen (once, few, many), or a class if it is expanded.

D gene: .; J gene: TRBJ2-1; V gene: TRBV24-1; clone size: few; CDR3 DNA: TGTGCCACCAGTGATTCCCCGGTGGGGGGCCTAATCAATGAGCAGTTCTTC; CDR3 protein: CATSDSPVGGLINEQFF
D gene: .; J gene: TRBJ2-1; V gene: TRBV10-2; clone size: many; CDR3 DNA: TGCGCCAGCAGTGAGAGGCAGGGTGAAATGAATGAGCAGTTCTTC; CDR3 protein: CASSERQGEMNEQFF
D gene: .; J gene: TRBJ2-4; V gene: TRBV5-1; clone size: .; CDR3 DNA: TGCGCCAGCAGCTTGACTTCGGCAGAAAACATTCAGTACTTC; CDR3 protein: CASSLTSAENIQYF
D gene: .; J gene: TRBJ2-1; V gene: TRBV24-1; clone size: .; CDR3 DNA: TGTGCCACCAGCTTGTTAACCTGGGGTGAGCAGTTCTTC; CDR3 protein: CATSLLTWGEQFF
D gene: .; J gene: TRBJ2-1; V gene: TRBV12-3/TRBV12-4; clone size: few; CDR3 DNA: TGTGCCAGCAGTACGGGAGCCGGAATCTCCTACAATGAGCAGTTCTTC; CDR3 protein: CASSTGAGISYNEQFF
D gene: .; J gene: TRBJ2-3; V gene: TRBV18; clone size: .; CDR3 DNA: TGTGCCAGCTCCAGAGCTCAGGAACATACGCAGTATTTT; CDR3 protein: CASSRAQEHTQYF
D gene: .; J gene: TRBJ1-1; V gene: TRBV5-1; clone size: many; CDR3 DNA: TGCGCCAGCAGCTCTACGGGGCACCTGAACACTGAAGCTTTCTTT; CDR3 protein: CASSSTGHLNTEAFF
D gene: TRBD1; J gene: TRBJ1-2; V gene: TRBV10-3; clone size: many; CDR3 DNA: TGTGCCATCAGTGAGGACAGGGCCTCCTGCACCTTC; CDR3 protein: CAISEDRASCTF
D gene: .; J gene: TRBJ2-7; V gene: TRBV12-3/TRBV12-4; clone size: few; CDR3 DNA: TGTGCCAGCAGTTTAGAAGAGGACCACGAGCAGTACTTC; CDR3 protein: CASSLEEDHEQYF
D gene: .; J gene: TRBJ2-2; V gene: TRBV2; clone size: .; CDR3 DNA: TGTGCCAGCATACTATCCAACACCGGGGAGCTGTTTTTT; CDR3 protein: CASILSNTGELFF
D gene: .; J gene: TRBJ2-5; V gene: TRBV20-1; clone size: few; CDR3 DNA: TGCAGTGCTAGTGTGGGGGGGCCCCAAGAGACCCAGTACTTC; CDR3 protein: CSASVGGPQETQYF
D gene: .; J gene: TRBJ1-1; V gene: TRBV20-1; clone size: .; CDR3 DNA: TGCAGTGCTATGATGAACACTGAAGCTTTCTTT; CDR3 protein: CSAMMNTEAFF
D gene: TRBD2; J gene: TRBJ2-2; V gene: TRBV10-3; clone size: .; CDR3 DNA: TGTGCCATCAGTGCCGGGACTAGCGGAGTGAACACCGGGGAGCTGTTTTTT; CDR3 protein: CAISAGTSGVNTGELFF
D gene: .; J gene: TRBJ2-3; V gene: TRBV11-2; clone size: .; CDR3 DNA: TGTGCCAGCAGCTTGGGCAGACAGGACCGCACAGATACGCAGTATTTT; CDR3 protein: CASSLGRQDRTDTQYF
D gene: .; J gene: TRBJ2-3; V gene: TRBV27; clone size: .; CDR3 DNA: TGTGCCAGCAAGTGGGGCCCGGCAACAGATACGCAGTATTTT; CDR3 protein: CASKWGPATDTQYF
D gene: .; J gene: TRBJ1-6; V gene: TRBV12-3/TRBV12-4; clone size: many; CDR3 DNA: TGTGCCAGCAGTAGAGGAAGTAATTCACCCCTCCACTTT; CDR3 protein: CASSRGSNSPLHF
D gene: .; J gene: TRBJ1-5; V gene: TRBV28; clone size: few; CDR3 DNA: TGTGCCAGCAGTTCTAGGGACCCCGGTGCACAGATCGTACGGAATCAGCCCCAGCATTTT; CDR3 protein: CASSSRDPGAQIVRNQPQHF
D gene: .; J gene: TRBJ1-1; V gene: TRBV5-6; clone size: few; CDR3 DNA: TGTGCCAGCGCATGGGGAGTAGCAGACACTGAAGCTTTCTTT; CDR3 protein: CASAWGVADTEAFF
D gene: TRBD1; J gene: TRBJ2-7; V gene: TRBV12-3/TRBV12-4; clone size: .; CDR3 DNA: TGTGCCAGCAGTCAAACAGGGGCGAGCTCCTACGAGCAGTACTTC; CDR3 protein: CASSQTGASSYEQYF
D gene: .; J gene: TRBJ2-1; V gene: TRBV24-1; clone size: few; CDR3 DNA: TGTGCCACCAAGGAGGGATCCTACAATGAGCAGTTCTTC; CDR3 protein: CATKEGSYNEQFF
D gene: .; J gene: TRBJ2-3; V gene: TRBV6-4; clone size: few; CDR3 DNA: TGTGCCAGCAGGAGACTCGGGCACAGGTTGCGGGAAAGCACAGATACGCAGTATTTT; CDR3 protein: CASRRLGHRLRESTDTQYF
D gene: .; J gene: TRBJ2-5; V gene: TRBV4-2; clone size: few; CDR3 DNA: TGTGCCAGCAGCCAAAAAGTTGGGGGGGGCCCCCAAGAGACCCAGTACTTC; CDR3 protein: CASSQKVGGGPQETQYF
D gene: .; J gene: TRBJ1-5; V gene: TRBV27; clone size: many; CDR3 DNA: TGTGCCAGCAGTTTTAAGGACAATCAGCCCCAGCATTTT; CDR3 protein: CASSFKDNQPQHF
D gene: .; J gene: TRBJ1-1; V gene: TRBV20-1; clone size: many; CDR3 DNA: TGCAGTGCTAGGTTTTTCTCTGGCTCCCGATCGAACACTGAAGCTTTCTTT; CDR3 protein: CSARFFSGSRSNTEAFF
D gene: .; J gene: TRBJ2-7; V gene: TRBV25-1; clone size: many; CDR3 DNA: TGTGCCAGCAAAACTGGCTACGAGCAGTACTTC; CDR3 protein: CASKTGYEQYF
D gene: .; J gene: TRBJ1-5; V gene: TRBV6-5; clone size: .; CDR3 DNA: TGTGCCAGCAGTTACTCGAGGGACAGCAATCAGCCCCAGCATTTT; CDR3 protein: CASSYSRDSNQPQHF
D gene: TRBD2; J gene: TRBJ2-1; V gene: TRBV20-1; clone size: .; CDR3 DNA: TGCAGTGCTGGGACTAGCGGGTACTCCTACAATGAGCAGTTCTTC; CDR3 protein: CSAGTSGYSYNEQFF
D gene: TRBD1; J gene: TRBJ2-4; V gene: TRBV12-3/TRBV12-4; clone size: many; CDR3 DNA: TGTGCCAGCAGTCCACAGGGGGCTACAGCCAAAAACATTCAGTACTTC; CDR3 protein: CASSPQGATAKNIQYF
D gene: TRBD1; J gene: TRBJ1-2; V gene: TRBV12-3/TRBV12-4; clone size: many; CDR3 DNA: TGTGCCAGCAGCTTGGACAGGGGGCATGGCTACACCTTC; CDR3 protein: CASSLDRGHGYTF
D gene: .; J gene: TRBJ2-2; V gene: TRBV4-1; clone size: few; CDR3 DNA: TGCGCCAGCAGCCAAGACATAGGGGATGCCACCGGGGAGCTGTTTTTT; CDR3 protein: CASSQDIGDATGELFF
D gene: TRBD2; J gene: TRBJ2-3; V gene: TRBV29-1; clone size: .; CDR3 DNA: TGCAGCGTTGCTGGGGGGACTAGCGTGATCACAGATACGCAGTATTTT; CDR3 protein: CSVAGGTSVITDTQYF